The next 16 T cell receptor beta chains were all read from a single sample in a study of T cells in localized non-small cell lung cancer (dated by TCRdb to between 2020 and 2021). Libraries were constructed by the immunoSEQ multiplex PCR assay. TCRdb retrieved this table from immuneACCESS and kept in-frame rearrangements only. Not all clones are present; in checked studies, unresolved V genes account for under half, and no reason is known for the remainder. The sample includes almost 65,000 clones, with about nine tenths observed a single time. Approximately 2% of the sample comes from the top ten. The specimen was peripheral blood, collected before any cancer treatment. These receptors were obtained from a woman aged 40-69 years with stage I lung adenocarcinoma.

This chain joins TRBV4-2 and TRBJ2-7; 9 nucleotides line up with TRBD2. The V gene end was trimmed by 3 bases and the J gene end by 6 bases; junction bases not matched to a gene: 12. The CDR3 runs to 16 residues. Germline loops: CDR1 LGHNA, CDR2 YNFKEQ. The DNA for the CDR3 is TGTGCCAGCAGCCAGATGCCGGGACTAGCTCAAGGCGAGCAGTACTTC. As protein: CASSQMPGLAQGEQYF.

This clone appeared a few times. The CDR3 DNA reads as TGTGCCAGCAGTCGGACCGGCTTTAGCACTGAAGCTTTCTTT. As protein: CASSRTGFSTEAFF. This rearrangement joins TRBV6-5 to TRBJ1-1; D is unclear. The CDR3 spans 14 residues. Trimming stripped 5 bases from V and 4 bases from J, with 14 bases between. Germline V gene data show CDR1 as MNHEY and CDR2 as SVGAGI.

The V and J genes are TRBV6-5 and TRBJ2-7, with 9 bases fitting TRBD2. The germline V gene has CDR1 MNHEY and CDR2 SVGAGI. The CDR3 runs 15 residues. Trimming at V came to 1 base and at J to 2 bases, leaving 3 bases not matched to a gene. The CDR3 DNA is TGTGCCAGCAGTTACTTGACTAGCGGCGCCTACGAGCAGTACTTC. Protein product: CASSYLTSGAYEQYF.

The chain links TRBV7-2 to TRBJ2-5; 7 bases are shared with TRBD2. Germline lookup yields CDR1 SGHTA and CDR2 FQGNSA. V shed 5 bases, J shed 2 bases, and the junction held 8 bases outside the gene matches. The CDR3 length is 15 residues. The CDR3: CASSRRASGQETQYF. Here the CDR3 DNA reads TGTGCCAGCAGCCGGCGGGCTAGCGGACAAGAGACCCAGTACTTC.

This chain uses TRBV6-4 with TRBJ1-1, with D hard to call. V dropped 2 bases and J dropped 1 base, with 14 bases sitting between them. Per germline, CDR1 MRHNA and CDR2 SNTAGT. This CDR3 is built from 16 residues. The CDR3 DNA reads TGTGCCAGCAGTGACGTGTCGGAGGAACCGAACACTGAAGCTTTCTTT. Translation: CASSDVSEEPNTEAFF.

CDR3 nucleotide sequence: TGTGCCAGCAGTTCCCCGTGGGGGGTTGAGCAGTTCTTC. Residues: CASSSPWGVEQFF. This chain joins TRBV6-5 and TRBJ2-1, with a tentative D call TRBD2 (6 bases). Germline V gives CDR1 MNHEY, CDR2 SVGAGI. V dropped 4 bases and J dropped 9 bases, with 13 bases sitting between them. The CDR3 spans 13 residues.

The chain is built from TRBV27 and TRBJ1-2; TRBD1 agrees at 7 bases. Trimming took 4 bases from V and 4 from J; bases not matched to a gene: 6. The germline CDR1 and CDR2 sequences are MNHEY and SMNVEV (reference sequence). This CDR3 has 14 amino acids. DNA for the CDR3: TGTGCCAGCAGTTCCGCGGGACAGATCTATGGCTACACCTTC. Translation: CASSSAGQIYGYTF.

V usage is TRBV19 and J usage is TRBJ1-6; no definite D call. The V end was cut by 5 bases, the J end by 3 bases, with 11 bases between. The CDR3 contains 15 residues. The germline CDR1 and CDR2 sequences are LNHDA and SQIVND (reference sequence). CDR3 amino acids: CASSPPEGYNSPLHF. As DNA, the CDR3 is TGTGCCAGTAGTCCGCCAGAGGGCTATAATTCACCCCTCCACTTT. The whole variable domain, remainder taken from reference TRBV19 and TRBJ1-6, is DGGITQSPKYLFRKEGQNVTLSCEQNLNHDAMYWYRQDPGQGLRLIYYSQIVNDFQKGDIAEGYSVSREKKESFPLTVTSAQKNPTAFYLCASSPPEGYNSPLHFGNGTRLTVT.

J is TRBJ1-5 and V is TRBV6-5, with no clear D. V lost 0 bases and J 6 bases, leaving 15 bases between the germline ends. CDR1 MNHEY and CDR2 SVGAGI come from the germline V gene. The CDR3 has 16 residues. The CDR3 here is CASSYSGTAGGQPQHF. The CDR3 DNA reads TGTGCCAGCAGTTACTCAGGTACAGCCGGCGGTCAGCCCCAGCATTTT.

J is TRBJ1-2 and V is TRBV7-9; a weak D match, TRBD1 (5 bases). The CDR3 is made up of 12 amino acids. V was shortened by 8 bases and J by 6 bases, with 13 bases between the two germline ends. Germline assignment: CDR1 SEHNR and CDR2 FQNEAQ (reference sequence). The CDR3 loop is CASQGRADGYTF. The CDR3, as DNA: TGTGCCAGCCAGGGCAGGGCGGATGGCTACACCTTC.

The chain employs TRBV9 and TRBJ2-5; tentatively, D is TRBD2 (6 bases). This CDR3 region has 13 residues. In germline, CDR1 is SGDLS, CDR2 YYNGEE. V shed 3 bases and J shed 5 bases, with 11 bases lying between them. Here the CDR3 DNA reads TGTGCCAGCAGCGCCTCCCGGGGGGAGACCCAGTACTTC. Translation gives CASSASRGETQYF.

The sample holds one count of this clone. The chain couples TRBV5-1 to TRBJ2-1; tentatively, D is TRBD2 (5 bases). There are 11 residues in the CDR3. CDR1 SGHRS and CDR2 YFSETQ come from the germline V gene. Trimming took 4 bases from V and 9 from J, leaving 8 bases between them. The CDR3, as DNA: TGCGCCAGCAGCCGTGGAGGTGAGCAGTTCTTC. Residues: CASSRGGEQFF.

V gene TRBV7-2 combines with J gene TRBJ2-5; 8 bases are a match to TRBD2. The V gene end was trimmed by 0 bases and the J gene end by 2 bases; junction bases not matched to a gene: 5. This CDR3 comprises 16 residues. CDR1 is SGHTA, CDR2 FQGNSA, per germline. The CDR3 bases are TGTGCCAGCAGCTTAGCGGGGACTAGGCCTCAAGAGACCCAGTACTTC. Its translation is CASSLAGTRPQETQYF.

This rearrangement joins TRBV7-3 to TRBJ2-1, with TRBD2 matching 7 bases. Germline V lookup: CDR1 SGHTA, CDR2 FQGTGA. There are 18 residues in the CDR3. J was trimmed by 0 bases and V by 4 bases; bases with no gene match: 12. The DNA for the CDR3 is TGTGCCAGCAGCTCCCCTAGAATGGGAGGGAGCTCCTACAATGAGCAGTTCTTC. Protein sequence: CASSSPRMGGSSYNEQFF.

The chain employs TRBV10-3 and TRBJ2-5, with 9 bases matching TRBD1. This CDR3 region has 13 residues. Germline assignment: CDR1 ENHRY and CDR2 SYGVKD. V was clipped by 5 bases and J by 5 bases; unmatched bases: 3. The CDR3, as DNA: TGTGCCATCAGTACAGGGGGCGTCGAGACCCAGTACTTC. It is translated as CAISTGGVETQYF.

The chain couples TRBV2 to TRBJ2-2; no definite D call. V shed 8 bases and J shed 6 bases, with 10 bases lying between them. CDR1 SNHLY and CDR2 FYNNEI come from the germline V gene. The CDR3 is made up of 12 amino acids. The CDR3 here is CASRSGPGELFF. The CDR3 DNA follows: TGTGCCAGCCGGTCCGGGCCCGGGGAGCTGTTTTTT.